The 12 T cell receptor beta chains in this list originate from one sample, sequenced in a study of T cells after yellow fever vaccination. TCRdb reprocessed the 5' RACE reads via MiXCR and lists one record per CDR3 protein. The sample carries approximately 580,000 distinct CDR3 sequences, less than 20% recorded once. The specimen comprised PBMCs, sampled about 5 days after the first yellow fever vaccination. These receptors originate from a man younger than 30 who received the YFV17D yellow fever vaccine.

V and J are TRBV19 and TRBJ1-6; the match to TRBD1 covers 10 bases. Germline V lookup: CDR1 LNHDA, CDR2 SQIVND (reference sequence). With V trimmed by 7 bases and J by 9 bases, 12 bases remained unmatched. CDR3 size: 16 residues. CDR3 bases: TGTGCCAGTACCGATAGTGGGACAGGGGTATTTTCACCCCTCCACTTT. This encodes CASTDSGTGVFSPLHF.

The chain couples TRBV4-3 to TRBJ1-2; TRBD1 is a possible D gene (5 bases). With 0 bases removed from V and 3 bases from J, the gap between germline ends came to 14 bases. In germline, CDR1 is LGHNA, CDR2 YSLEER. The CDR3 runs to 16 residues. CDR3 loop: CASSQDRTGPYYGYTF. CDR3 bases: TGCGCCAGCAGCCAAGATCGAACGGGACCGTACTATGGCTACACCTTC.

There are a few counts of this clonotype. The genes are TRBV29-1 and TRBJ2-2, with 9 nucleotides matching TRBD2. The CDR3 contains 15 residues. V was clipped by 4 bases and J by 1 base; unmatched bases: 4. CDR1 is SQVTM, CDR2 ANQGSEA, per germline. The CDR3 sequence: CSVVKRGVNTGELFF. The CDR3, as DNA: TGCAGCGTTGTCAAGCGGGGGGTGAACACCGGGGAGCTGTTTTTT.

The chain combines TRBV4-2 with TRBJ1-5; D gene unclear. With 0 bases removed from V and 1 base from J, the gap between germline ends came to 10 bases. Germline lookup yields CDR1 LGHNA and CDR2 YNFKEQ. The CDR3 runs to 16 residues. The CDR3 DNA sequence: TGTGCCAGCAGCCAAGATCGCAGAGGGAGCAATCAGCCCCAGCATTTT. This encodes CASSQDRRGSNQPQHF.

The chain joins TRBV29-1 to TRBJ1-1, with D possibly matching TRBD1 (6 bases). Trimming took off 4 bases at V and 0 bases at J, with 9 bases between the two ends. CDR1 and CDR2 from the germline V gene are SQVTM and ANQGSEA. This CDR3 is built from 13 residues. CDR3 loop: CSVAGTMNTEAFF. CDR3 bases: TGCAGCGTTGCGGGGACAATGAACACTGAAGCTTTCTTT. Full variable domain (outside the CDR3, taken from reference TRBV29-1 and TRBJ1-1): SAVISQKPSRDICQRGTSLTIQCQVDSQVTMMFWYRQQPGQSLTLIATANQGSEATYESGFVIDKFPISRPNLTFSTLTVSNMSPEDSSIYLCSVAGTMNTEAFFGQGTRLTVV.

CDR3 residues: CASNQGAVIQPQHF. The CDR3 DNA follows: TGTGCCAGCAATCAGGGGGCAGTAATTCAGCCCCAGCATTTT. The rearrangement links TRBV6-2 or TRBV6-3 to TRBJ1-5, with TRBD1 identical over 8 bases. This CDR3 is built from 14 residues. The V and J ends lost 7 bases and 6 bases, in that order; junction bases with no gene match: 8. Per germline, CDR1 MNHEY and CDR2 SVGEGT.

This clonotype was found a few times. This chain connects TRBV15 to TRBJ1-2, with TRBD1 identical over 8 bases. The CDR3 consists of 14 residues. CDR1 is LNHNV and CDR2 is YYDKDF in the germline V gene (reference sequence). The trim removed 1 base at V and 8 bases at J, leaving 6 bases unmatched. The CDR3 region has the DNA TGTGCCACCAGCAGAGGGACAGGGATGGAGGGCTACACCTTC. Translated, it gives CATSRGTGMEGYTF.

The chain links TRBV7-2 to TRBJ2-7; 12 nucleotides line up with TRBD1. The CDR3 loop spans 17 amino acids. J gave up 6 bases and V 2 bases, and 11 bases lay outside the gene matches. Germline-derived CDR1 and CDR2 are SGHTA and FQGNSA. Here the CDR3 reads CASSLTLPGQGAFEQYF. DNA of the CDR3: TGTGCCAGCAGCTTAACCCTACCGGGACAGGGGGCGTTCGAGCAGTACTTC.

This clonotype appeared many times. The J gene is TRBJ1-2, the V gene TRBV18; D unclear. The germline V gene encodes CDR1 KGHSH and CDR2 LQKENI. The CDR3 consists of 15 residues. V lost 2 bases to trimming and J lost 6 bases, with 16 bases between them. The CDR3 nucleotides read TGTGCCAGCTCACCAGCGGGAGATCCTGGGGATGGCTACACCTTC. Translated: CASSPAGDPGDGYTF.

This clonotype showed up just a few times. The chain has TRBV5-1 and TRBJ1-1, with a tentative D call TRBD1 (5 bases). Germline V gene data show CDR1 as SGHRS and CDR2 as YFSETQ. The CDR3 length is 14 residues. Trimming left V 0 bases short and J 6 bases short, with 12 bases between. The CDR3 DNA reads TGCGCCAGCAGCTTGGAGGGGATGGGAGCTGAAGCTTTCTTT. As protein: CASSLEGMGAEAFF.

The chain recombines TRBV30 with TRBJ1-5, with D tentatively TRBD1 (6 bases). The CDR3 consists of 15 residues. V lost 0 bases, J lost 5 bases, and 14 bases lay in between. Germline CDR1 and CDR2: GTSNPN and SVGIG (reference sequence). The DNA of the CDR3 is TGTGCCTGGAGTGTACTAGGGACATACGATCAGCCCCAGCATTTT. As protein: CAWSVLGTYDQPQHF.

The chain carries TRBV5-4 and TRBJ2-7, with D unresolved. From germline, CDR1 is SGHNT and CDR2 YYREEE (reference sequence). The CDR3 is 13 amino acids. Trimming took 0 bases from V and 2 from J, leaving 6 bases between them. The CDR3 DNA is TGTGCCAGCAGCTTGGGCCTAACCTACGAGCAGTACGTC. It specifies CASSLGLTYEQYV.